The clone carrying this T cell receptor beta chain is a singleton in its sample. Its antigen is not known. This entry comes from a study of T cell repertoires and HLA-DP antigens. Study at large: Pre-culture CD4+ samples used roughly 1,200 ng DNA versus around 220 ng for CD137+CD4+ sorts.

The primer mix covered 54 TRBV segments and 13 TRBJ segments. For pre-culture CD4+ samples, the target was a few hundred thousand T cell genomes. Measured with immunoSEQ multiplex PCR; TCRdb has only the in-frame clones, and not every one. Of about 73,000 clones in the sample, about four fifths were seen once. Study findings and constraints: Pre-culture clonality, about 0.042, was far below sorted CD137+ clonality of around 0.38.

The specimen was CD4+ T cells from PBMCs. The TCR originated in a man in his sixties in good health and CMV-seronegative.

The CDR3 is CASSPGPPGNSPLHF. CDR3 DNA sequence: TGTGCCAGCAGTCCGGGCCCCCCGGGGAATTCACCCCTCCACTTT. The chain employs TRBV28 and TRBJ1-6; no definite D call. CDR1 is MDHEN, CDR2 SYDVKM, per germline. V was cut by 5 bases and J by 7 bases, with 15 bases left in between. This CDR3 is built from 15 residues.